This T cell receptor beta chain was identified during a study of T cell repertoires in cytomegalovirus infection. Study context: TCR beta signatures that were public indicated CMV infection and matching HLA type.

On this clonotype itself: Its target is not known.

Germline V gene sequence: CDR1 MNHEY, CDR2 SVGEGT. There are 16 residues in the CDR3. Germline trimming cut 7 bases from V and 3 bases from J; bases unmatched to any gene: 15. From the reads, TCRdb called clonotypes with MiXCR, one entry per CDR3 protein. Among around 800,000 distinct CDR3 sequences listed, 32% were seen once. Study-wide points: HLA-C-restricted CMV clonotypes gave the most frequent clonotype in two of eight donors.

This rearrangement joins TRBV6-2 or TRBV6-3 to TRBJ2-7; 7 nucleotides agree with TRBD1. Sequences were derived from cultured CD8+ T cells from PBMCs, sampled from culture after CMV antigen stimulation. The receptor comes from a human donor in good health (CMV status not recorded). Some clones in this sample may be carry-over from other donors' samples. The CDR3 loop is CASTEAGTVCGYEQYV. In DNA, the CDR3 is TGTGCCAGCACCGAGGCTGGGACAGTATGTGGCTACGAGCAGTACGTC.